Listed below are T cell receptor beta chains from one sample, sequenced in a study of cytomegalovirus exposure and HLA in healthy donors. Assay used: immunoSEQ multiplex PCR; TCRdb lists only in-frame clones, some missing. Of about 200,000 clones in the sample, 80% to 90% are singletons; the top ten hold 2.5% to 3%. Specimen: PBMCs. These receptors were taken from a man aged 25-40 years in good health and CMV-seronegative. Both conserved end residues are part of each CDR3. The D gene is left open where the match is weak. Part of the rows lack a size; the others show once, few, many or a class for expanded clones.

clone_size,v_call,j_call,d_call,cdr3_nt,cdr3_aa
.,TRBV19,TRBJ1-1,TRBD1,TGTGCCAGTCGAGCCGGGACAGGGTTAATGAACACTGAAGCTTTCTTT,CASRAGTGLMNTEAFF
.,TRBV4-2,TRBJ2-1,TRBD1,TGTGCCAGCAGCCAAACCTCGACAGGGAGCTCCTACAATGAGCAGTTCTTC,CASSQTSTGSSYNEQFF
.,TRBV28,TRBJ1-2,.,TGTGCCAGCAGTTCACCTACGGAGGTGCCTGGCTACACCTTC,CASSSPTEVPGYTF
.,TRBV7-9,TRBJ2-3,TRBD2,TGTGCCAGCAGCTTACTTAGCGGGGGCACAGATACGCAGTATTTT,CASSLLSGGTDTQYF
.,TRBV7-8,TRBJ2-1,.,TGTGCGACCGTAAGGGGGGGTGAGTGGGAGCAGTTCTTC,CATVRGGEWEQFF
.,TRBV2,TRBJ1-2,TRBD1,TGTGCCAGCAGTGCCGAATCGGGGACAGGGGACCTCTATGGCTACACCTTC,CASSAESGTGDLYGYTF
few,TRBV4-1,TRBJ1-1,.,TGCGCCAGCAGCCAGCATCCAGGGGAAAGAGCTTTCTTT,CASSQHPGERAFF
.,TRBV4-3,TRBJ1-1,.,TGCGCCAGCAGCCAAGATCCCACCCGATTCTCAGGCACTGAAGCTTTCTTT,CASSQDPTRFSGTEAFF
.,TRBV9,TRBJ1-2,.,TGTGCCAGCAGCGGGGGGGAGGGAGAGGTCCATGGCTACACCTTC,CASSGGEGEVHGYTF
.,TRBV9,TRBJ1-2,TRBD1,TGTGCCAGCAGCGTAGGGGACAGCAACTACTATGGCTACACCTTC,CASSVGDSNYYGYTF